A single sample is the source of the 21 T cell receptor beta chains below, sequenced in a study of blood T cells in healthy people across ages. Primers used in a second PCR of roughly 6 to 12 cycles were a sample-barcoded 5' primer and a J-beta primer mix. Each CDR3 protein gets one entry after TCRdb re-called the 5' RACE reads with MiXCR. The sample shows some 370,000 distinct CDR3 sequences, approximately 47% of them seen only once. The specimen was blood. The origin of the receptors is a man aged 55 to 70 in good health.

In its sample, this clonotype was seen a few times. V usage is TRBV20-1 and J usage is TRBJ2-1; weak D call: TRBD2 (5 bases). The V gene's germline CDR1 is DFQATT and CDR2 SNEGSKA (reference sequence). V shed 0 bases and J shed 0 bases, with 18 bases lying between them. The CDR3 runs to 18 residues. The CDR3 DNA is TGCAGTGCTAGAGATCAGGCGGGTGGGCGGAGCTCCTACAATGAGCAGTTCTTC. Its protein product is CSARDQAGGRSSYNEQFF.

This clonotype showed up just a few times. The chain joins TRBV5-1 to TRBJ2-3; tentative D call: TRBD2 (6 bases). The V and J ends lost 4 bases and 4 bases respectively, with 13 bases between them. In germline, CDR1 is SGHRS, CDR2 YFSETQ. The CDR3 spans 14 residues. The CDR3 region is CASSTTRVADTQYF. CDR3 sequence (DNA): TGCGCCAGCAGCACGACTAGAGTTGCAGATACGCAGTATTTT.

Of note for this clonotype: A much larger clone lies one base from this, so it may be a read error. The rearrangement joins TRBV7-2 to TRBJ2-1, with D maybe TRBD2 (6 bases). V lost 5 bases to trimming and J lost 0 bases, with 11 bases between them. Germline V lookup: CDR1 SGHTA, CDR2 FQGNSA. The CDR3 sequence is 15 residues long. For the CDR3, the DNA is TGTGCCAGCAGCCGAGACGGGGGCTCCTACAATGAGCAGTTCTTC. Its translation is CASSRDGGSYNEQFF. Full variable domain (outside the CDR3, taken from reference TRBV7-2 and TRBJ2-1): GAGVSQSPSNKVTEKGKDVELRCDPISGHTALYWYRQSLGQGLEFLIYFQGNSAPDKSGLPSDRFSAERTGGSVSTLTIQRTQQEDSAVYLCASSRDGGSYNEQFFGPGTRLTVL.

The V call is TRBV20-1, the J call TRBJ2-3; possibly TRBD2 for D (6 bases). Trimming removed 0 bases at V and 2 bases at J, with 15 bases between. The CDR3 is 16 residues long. CDR1 is DFQATT and CDR2 is SNEGSKA in the germline V gene (reference sequence). This CDR3 is CSARDLGGTSTDTQYF. The CDR3 DNA reads TGCAGTGCTAGAGATCTGGGCGGGACCTCCACAGATACGCAGTATTTT.

This clonotype occurred a few times. The rearrangement links TRBV20-1 to TRBJ1-3, with D possibly matching TRBD1 (6 bases). The germline CDR1 and CDR2 sequences are DFQATT and SNEGSKA (reference sequence). Trimming took 5 bases from V and 2 from J, leaving 19 bases between them. The CDR3 covers 16 residues. CDR3 nucleotide sequence: TGCAGTGCTGTGGGGAGTGACAGGACAACTGGAAACACCATATATTTT. It specifies CSAVGSDRTTGNTIYF.

CDR3 loop: CASSFGGPRVPYEQFF. CDR3 DNA sequence: TGTGCCAGCAGTTTCGGGGGACCCAGGGTCCCCTACGAGCAGTTCTTC. This sequence joins TRBV12-3 or TRBV12-4 and TRBJ2-1, with TRBD2 as a possible D gene (6 bases). The CDR3 totals 16 residues. Trimming removed 3 bases at V and 10 bases at J, with 22 bases between.

The rearrangement links TRBV20-1 to TRBJ1-5, with a possible D match to TRBD1 (5 bases). Germline CDR1 DFQATT, CDR2 SNEGSKA (reference sequence). CDR3 length: 15 residues. V was clipped by 6 bases and J by 0 bases, with 15 bases between them. The CDR3 is CSAKLGTDSNQPQHF. The DNA of the CDR3 is TGCAGTGCCAAACTCGGGACGGATAGCAATCAGCCCCAGCATTTT.

This clonotype was detected only once. This chain joins TRBV12-3 or TRBV12-4 and TRBJ1-1; D is ambiguous. V was shortened by 6 bases and J by 4 bases, with 15 bases between the two germline ends. The CDR3 covers 14 residues. CDR3 amino acids: CASRGEGAGTEAFF. The CDR3 DNA reads as TGTGCCAGCAGGGGCGAAGGCGCGGGCACTGAAGCTTTCTTT.

V is TRBV20-1 and J is TRBJ1-1; 7 positions match TRBD1. This CDR3 contains 13 residues. V was pared by 6 bases and J by 1 base, with 5 bases of the junction left unmatched. Germline assignment: CDR1 DFQATT and CDR2 SNEGSKA (reference sequence). CDR3 region: CSADRAANTEAFF. The CDR3, as DNA: TGCAGTGCAGACAGGGCGGCGAACACTGAAGCTTTCTTT.

V gene TRBV7-8 combines with J gene TRBJ2-1, with D perhaps TRBD1 (7 bases). Matching the DNA end better, TRBJ2-7 makes the J call doubtful. Per germline, CDR1 SGHVS and CDR2 FQNEAQ. The CDR3 totals 19 residues. The chain's CDR3 is CASSLAGGNRDRPYNEQYF. Written as DNA, the CDR3 is TGTGCCAGCAGCTTAGCGGGGGGAAACCGGGACAGACCTTACAATGAGCAGTACTTC.

The V gene is TRBV27, the J gene TRBJ2-7; perhaps TRBD1 as D (5 bases). The CDR3 is made up of 13 amino acids. Germline V CDR1 and CDR2: MNHEY, SMNVEV (reference sequence). V lost 7 bases and J 0 bases, leaving 10 bases between the germline ends. DNA of the CDR3: TGTGCCAGCAAGACAGCGAGCTCCTACGAGCAGTACTTC. It codes for CASKTASSYEQYF.

The chain couples TRBV7-3 to TRBJ2-5; D may be TRBD1 or TRBD2 (5 bases each). V lost 5 bases, J lost 1 base, and 11 bases lay in between. The CDR3 spans 14 residues. The V gene's germline CDR1 is SGHTA and CDR2 FQGTGA. Here the CDR3 DNA reads TGTGCCAGCAGCCCGGGACCGCCCCAAGAGACCCAGTACTTC. Its translation is CASSPGPPQETQYF.

The genes are TRBV28 and TRBJ2-1; weak D call: TRBD1 (6 bases). From germline, CDR1 is MDHEN and CDR2 SYDVKM. The CDR3 is 14 amino acids. Between the trimmed V and J ends, which lost 5 bases and 3 bases, there was a span of 11 bases. The CDR3 coding sequence is TGTGCCAGCAGTCCAGGGGTGGTCTACAATGAGCAGTTCTTC. It translates to CASSPGVVYNEQFF.

The gene calls are TRBV15 and TRBJ2-3, with D uncertain. Germline V gene data show CDR1 as LNHNV and CDR2 as YYDKDF (reference sequence). The CDR3 has 15 residues. The V gene lost 0 bases and the J gene lost 3 bases, with 10 bases spanning the gap. This CDR3 is CATSRDFSITDTQYF. CDR3 DNA: TGTGCCACCAGCAGAGATTTTAGTATTACAGATACGCAGTATTTT.

This clonotype was observed a few times. As DNA, the CDR3 is TGCAGAGCCCAGGGTTCCCCAAGCACAGATACGCAGTATTTT. Amino acid sequence: CRAQGSPSTDTQYF. The V and J genes are TRBV20-1 and TRBJ2-3; the D gene is possibly TRBD1 (5 bases). CDR3 length: 14 amino acids. Germline lookup yields CDR1 DFQATT and CDR2 SNEGSKA (reference sequence).

This chain joins TRBV20-1 and TRBJ2-5, with 7 bases that match TRBD1. The J call may be mistaken, given a closer DNA end match to TRBJ2-7. CDR1 DFQATT and CDR2 SNEGSKA come from the germline V gene (reference sequence). The length of the CDR3 is 14 residues. CDR3: CSARLPHRGNEQYF. The CDR3 DNA reads as TGCAGTGCTCGCTTACCTCACAGGGGCAACGAGCAGTACTTC.

There are a few counts of this clonotype. The rearrangement links TRBV25-1 to TRBJ1-2, with D uncertain. The V gene lost 6 bases and the J gene lost 4 bases, with 21 bases spanning the gap. This CDR3 is 16 amino acids long. Germline lookup yields CDR1 MGHDK and CDR2 SYGVNS. The CDR3 protein is CASRANGPEAFYGYTF. In DNA, the CDR3 is TGTGCCAGCAGAGCAAATGGGCCAGAAGCTTTCTATGGCTACACCTTC.

The chain carries TRBV11-2 and TRBJ2-7; D is perhaps TRBD2 (6 bases). This CDR3 has 13 residues. Trimming pared 4 bases from V and 2 bases from J, leaving 9 bases between. Per the germline V gene, CDR1 is SGHAT and CDR2 is FQNNGV. As DNA, the CDR3 is TGTGCCAGCAGCTCGGGACTGCCCTACGAGCAGTACTTC. Protein product: CASSSGLPYEQYF.

This clonotype was seen at least ten times. The chain recombines TRBV5-1 with TRBJ2-3, with 12 nucleotides matching TRBD2. There are 16 residues in the CDR3. Germline V gene sequence: CDR1 SGHRS, CDR2 YFSETQ. V was pared by 3 bases and J by 1 base, with 3 bases of the junction left unmatched. This CDR3 reads CASSSRTSGGTDTQYF. CDR3 in DNA: TGCGCCAGCAGCTCCCGGACTAGCGGGGGCACAGATACGCAGTATTTT.

The V call is TRBV14, the J call TRBJ2-7, with a tentative D call TRBD2 (5 bases). Germline CDR1 SGHDN, CDR2 FVKESK. This CDR3 has 16 residues. Trimming cost V 0 bases and J 7 bases, with 19 bases left between them. The CDR3 loop is CASSQETGLRPHEQYF. The CDR3 nucleotides read TGTGCCAGCAGCCAAGAAACCGGACTCAGGCCACATGAGCAGTACTTC.

The chain carries TRBV3-1 and TRBJ2-3; D gene ambiguous. This CDR3 has 16 residues. V was clipped by 0 bases and J by 6 bases, with 16 bases between them. CDR1 is LGHDT, CDR2 YNNKEL, per germline (reference sequence). CDR3 bases: TGTGCCAGCAGCCAAGATAGGGCTAAGGTCTATGATACGCAGTATTTT. Translation: CASSQDRAKVYDTQYF.